This T cell receptor beta chain was captured in a study of patients and donors after allogeneic stem cell transplantation. In TCRdb, the RT-PCR reads were re-called with MiXCR into one record per CDR3 protein. The data hold some 200,000 distinct CDR3 sequences, with around two fifths observed a single time. Sequences were obtained from blood, either unsorted or a sorted T cell fraction (not recorded which). The TCR originated in a human donor who was either an allogeneic HSCT recipient or a stem cell or donor lymphocyte infusion donor (not recorded which). It is not recorded whose cells these are; they may come from a transplant donor.

In DNA form, the CDR3 reads TGTGCCAGCTCATCGGGACAGAGCCTTGAAGCTTTCTTT. It is translated as CASSSGQSLEAFF. The chain has TRBV18 and TRBJ1-1, with 7 nucleotides matching TRBD1. After removal of 5 bases from V and 7 bases from J, the junction contained 7 bases not matched to a gene. CDR1 is KGHSH and CDR2 is LQKENI in the germline V gene. There are 13 residues in the CDR3.